This entry describes one T cell receptor (beta chain). This receptor's antigen is unknown. No qualities accompany the bases; no much larger clone lies one base away. The method was PCR. The sequencing machine was an Illumina HiSeq 2500. TCR libraries were prepared with molecular barcoding, using unique molecular identifiers to normalize TCRbeta repertoire quantification. TCRdb itself trimmed the public reads at Q25 with fastp, ran MiXCR and retained productive beta chains. CDR3 protein sequences are deduplicated, and each keeps its most common genes and DNA. This sample gives under 250,000 distinct CDR3 sequences in total; more than 20% of them show up just once. The ten largest clones take up about 4.8% of the sample. In the paper's terms, the treatment or condition label means: allogeneic hematopoietic cell transplantation with graft depleted of TCRalphabeta T cells and CD19 B cells. The transplant recipients were children given TCRalphabeta/CD19-depleted allogeneic hematopoietic cell grafts.

This sample is part of a study of T-cell reconstitution after alpha-beta-depleted transplantation in children (dated by TCRdb to about 2016). Turning to the overall study: T-cell immune reconstitution after TCRalphabeta/CD19-depleted allogeneic hematopoietic cell transplantation in children was quantitatively tracked in the study by means of TCR repertoire profiling. The paper's findings and limits, for the study overall: In some patients, the high TCRbeta diversity seen at day 60 was put down to recipient T cells and intrathymic progenitors that had survived conditioning. Over subsequent months, a decline in hyperexpanded clone frequencies was noted, and after one year, T-cell counts and TCRbeta diversity were mostly ascribed to newly produced T cells. The apparently early recovery of alphabetaT-cell counts about two months after transplant reportedly depended on only several hundred rapidly expanded clones that came from non-depleted graft cells.

From a lookup of the germline V gene, CDR1 and CDR2 are KGHSH and LQKENI. The CDR3, from cysteine to phenylalanine, totals 14 residues. Of the read, only the CDR3 DNA is kept; its 42 bases are in frame from base 1. At the junction V is shortened by 0 bases and J by 4 bases, with 10 bases in between. The origin of this receptor is a female patient aged 2-9 years who had a stem cell transplant for congenital amegakaryocytic thrombocytopenia, so the T cells may come from the graft donor. The sequence joins TRBV18 to TRBJ2-7; no D gene call is confident. The sample in question was PBMCs, mostly from graft donor cells, obtained 360 days after TCRalphabeta/CD19-depleted stem cell transplant. The encoded CDR3 is CASSPPSSSYEQYF. The bases read TGTGCCAGCTCACCACCTTCGAGTAGTTACGAGCAGTACTTC.